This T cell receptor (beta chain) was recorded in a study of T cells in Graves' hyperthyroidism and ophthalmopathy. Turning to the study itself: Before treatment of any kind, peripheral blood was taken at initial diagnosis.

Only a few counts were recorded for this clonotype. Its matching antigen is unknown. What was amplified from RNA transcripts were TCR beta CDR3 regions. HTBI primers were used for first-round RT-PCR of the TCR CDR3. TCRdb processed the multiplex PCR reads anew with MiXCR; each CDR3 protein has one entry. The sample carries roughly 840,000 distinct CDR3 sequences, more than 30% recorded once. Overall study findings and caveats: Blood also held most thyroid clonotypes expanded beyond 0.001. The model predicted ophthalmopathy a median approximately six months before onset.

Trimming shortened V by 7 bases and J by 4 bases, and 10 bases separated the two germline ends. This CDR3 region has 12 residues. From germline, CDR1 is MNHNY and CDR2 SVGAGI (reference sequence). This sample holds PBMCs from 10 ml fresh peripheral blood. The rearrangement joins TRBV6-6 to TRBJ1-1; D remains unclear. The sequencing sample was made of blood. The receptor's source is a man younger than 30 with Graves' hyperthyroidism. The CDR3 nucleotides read TGTGCCAGCAAGCGGGGTAGCACTGAAGCTTTCTTT. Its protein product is CASKRGSTEAFF.